Following are 19 T cell receptor beta chains from one sample sequenced in a study of tumor and adjacent non-tumor tissue in lung cancer. Three rounds of nested PCR, following a modified ARM-PCR protocol, produced the TCRbeta library. Using its own MiXCR run on the multiplex PCR reads, TCRdb lists one record per CDR3 protein. Of around 140,000 distinct CDR3 sequences listed, around 67% are singletons. This sample's RNA came from whole unsorted tissue. The specimen was lung tumor tissue. These receptors were taken from a man between 60 and 75 years old with small cell lung cancer.

The rearrangement joins TRBV4-1 to TRBJ1-2; D perhaps matches TRBD1 (5 bases). This CDR3 has 14 amino acids. Trimming took off 1 base at V and 4 bases at J, with 10 bases between the two ends. Germline V gene lookup returns CDR1 MGHRA and CDR2 YSYEKL. CDR3 amino acids: CASSQAETVYGYTF. The CDR3 DNA reads TGCGCCAGCAGCCAAGCTGAGACAGTCTATGGCTACACCTTC.

This clonotype was observed a handful of times. V is TRBV6-6 and J is TRBJ2-2, with 8 bases aligning to TRBD2. Per germline, CDR1 MNHNY and CDR2 SVGAGI (reference sequence). The CDR3 sequence is 15 residues long. The V and J ends lost 2 bases and 4 bases, in that order; junction bases with no gene match: 3. This chain's CDR3 is CASSYTGRGTGELFF. In nucleotides, the CDR3 is TGTGCCAGCAGTTACACCGGGAGGGGCACCGGGGAGCTGTTTTTT.

Of note for this clonotype: The junction and the germline gene differ at one end; a read error may be behind it. The rearrangement links TRBV11-2 to TRBJ2-1, with TRBD2 matching 12 bases. There are 15 residues in the CDR3. Germline CDR1 SGHAT, CDR2 FQNNGV. The CDR3 reads CASSFLAGGQAEQFF. In nucleotides, the CDR3 is TGTGCTAGCAGCTTCCTAGCGGGAGGGCAGGCTGAGCAGTTCTTC.

In regard to this clonotype: The junction does not match germline at one end; this may be a read error. V is TRBV29-1 and J is TRBJ2-3, with D perhaps TRBD1 (6 bases). CDR3 length: 17 residues. Germline V gene lookup returns CDR1 SQVTM and CDR2 ANQGSEA. The CDR3 spells CSAEDPCGGTGTDTQYF. CDR3 DNA: TGCAGCGCTGAAGACCCTTGTGGGGGCACAGGCACAGATACGCAGTATTTT.

Remarks on this clonotype: This is likely a read error, given that the CDR3 carries no conserved phenylalanine or tryptophan at its end. The rearrangement uses TRBV6-5 and TRBJ2-1; 8 bases match TRBD2. Germline CDR1 reads MNHEY; CDR2 reads SVGAGI. The CDR3 sequence is 18 residues long. The trim removed 5 bases at V and 7 bases at J, leaving 19 bases unmatched. The CDR3 sequence is CASSELASGTRRHNEQFL. CDR3 nucleotide sequence: TGTGCCAGCAGTGAACTAGCTTCCGGGACTAGAAGACATAATGAGCAGTTCTTA.

Concerning this clonotype itself: Compared with germline, one end of the junction differs, possibly owing to a read error. This sequence joins TRBV6-5 and TRBJ1-2; D gene ambiguous. CDR1 and CDR2 from the germline V gene are MNHEY and SVGAGI. The CDR3 spans 13 residues. CDR3 protein: CTSSYGMAYENTF. The CDR3 region has the DNA TGTACCAGCAGTTATGGCATGGCATACGAAAACACCTTC.

A remark on this clonotype: A junction end diverges from the germline sequence, so it may reflect a read error. This chain uses TRBV4-1 with TRBJ1-2; 9 nucleotides agree with TRBD1. The CDR3 extends over 16 amino acids. CDR1 and CDR2 (germline): MGHRA, YSYEKL. The CDR3 sequence: CANSPSGTGFSYGYTF. The DNA for the CDR3 is TGCGCCAACAGCCCATCAGGGACAGGGTTTAGCTATGGCTACACCTTC.

V gene TRBV6-5 combines with J gene TRBJ1-2, with D perhaps matching TRBD1 (6 bases). The germline V gene encodes CDR1 MNHEY and CDR2 SVGAGI. CDR3 length: 12 residues. The CDR3: CGNRAAAAGYTF. CDR3 DNA: TGTGGCAACAGGGCGGCCGCGGCAGGCTACACCTTC.

J is TRBJ2-1 and V is TRBV7-8; 11 bases align to TRBD2. Germline V gene sequence: CDR1 SGHVS, CDR2 FQNEAQ. This CDR3 is built from 15 residues. The J segment lost 15 bases and the V segment lost 5 bases, leaving 15 bases of the junction unmatched. The CDR3 loop reads CASSGGTSGTVSRFF. CDR3 nucleotides: TGTGCCAGCAGCGGGGGGACTAGCGGTACAGTCAGTCGGTTCTTC.

This clonotype came up a few times. V is TRBV28 and J is TRBJ2-5, with 14 bases matching TRBD2. With V trimmed by 4 bases and J by 4 bases, 11 bases remained unmatched. The CDR3 consists of 18 residues. Germline lookup yields CDR1 MDHEN and CDR2 SYDVKM. CDR3 nucleotide sequence: TGTGCCAGCAGTTCCGGACTAGCGGGAGGTGGGGCGGGAGAGACCCAGTACTTC. Amino acid sequence: CASSSGLAGGGAGETQYF.

The chain has TRBV12-3 or TRBV12-4 and TRBJ2-5; D is undetermined. Trimming stripped 2 bases from V and 4 bases from J, with 2 bases between. The CDR3 totals 11 residues. In DNA form, the CDR3 reads TGTGCCAGCAGTTTATCAGAGACCCAGTACTTC. This encodes CASSLSETQYF.

As to this clonotype: Being one base from a much bigger clone, this may be a read error. The V call is TRBV20-1, the J call TRBJ2-1; tentatively, D is TRBD2 (5 bases). Trimming pared 5 bases from V and 6 bases from J, leaving 17 bases between. CDR1 is DFQATT, CDR2 SNEGSKA, per germline (reference sequence). This CDR3 is 14 amino acids long. Here the CDR3 DNA reads TGCAGTGCTCGAAGCGAGACCCGGGGCAATGAGCAGTTCTTC. It translates to CSARSETRGNEQFF.

In the case of this clonotype: In this CDR3 the conserved last residue, phenylalanine or tryptophan, is missing, so a read error is likely. It is unclear where the CDR3 begins or ends on the DNA, so no DNA is shown, and the CDR3 is as TCRdb lists it. The CDR3 protein is CANSLGTGVGEQFYV. The chain recombines TRBV11-3 with TRBJ2-1; TRBD1 is the table's D call, not checked against the DNA. Germline V CDR1 and CDR2: SGHNT, YENEEA. Both ends counted, the CDR3 spans 15 residues.

Concerning this clonotype itself: A much larger clone differs by one base, so this may be a read error. The rearrangement joins TRBV12-3 or TRBV12-4 to TRBJ2-7, with 9 bases identical to TRBD2. The CDR3 spans 13 residues. The CDR3 region has the DNA TGTGTCAGCAGCCCGCGGGGGGGCTACGAGCAGTACTTC. Protein: CVSSPRGGYEQYF.

A single count supports this clonotype. In this CDR3 the conserved last residue, phenylalanine or tryptophan, is missing, so a read error is likely. The rearrangement links TRBV29-1 to TRBJ1-3, with D perhaps matching TRBD1 (6 bases). Germline V gene data show CDR1 as SQVTM and CDR2 as ANQGSEA. V lost 4 bases and J 0 bases, leaving 10 bases between the germline ends. CDR3 length: 14 amino acids. CDR3 loop: CSVATGCSGNTIYV. For the CDR3, the DNA is TGCAGCGTTGCAACAGGGTGCTCTGGAAACACCATATATGTT.

Concerning this clonotype: At one boundary the junction diverges from the germline segment, which might be a read error. The genes are TRBV20-1 and TRBJ1-1, with 9 positions matching TRBD1. Germline CDR1 reads DFQATT; CDR2 reads SNEGSKA (reference sequence). The CDR3 length is 13 residues. The CDR3 is CSRGKTGGTEAVF. The CDR3 nucleotides read TGCAGTCGAGGTAAAACAGGGGGCACTGAAGCTGTCTTT.

This clonotype was seen at least ten times. This chain connects TRBV5-6 to TRBJ2-7; 11 positions match TRBD1. In germline, CDR1 is SGHDT, CDR2 YYEEEE. This CDR3 spans 14 amino acids. The J segment lost 3 bases and the V segment lost 4 bases, leaving 3 bases of the junction unmatched. In DNA, the CDR3 is TGTGCCAGCAGCCGGACAGGGGGCTACTACGAGCAGTACTTC. Its protein product is CASSRTGGYYEQYF.

As concerns this clonotype: This may arise from a read error, as a much more abundant clone is one base away. This chain joins TRBV12-3 or TRBV12-4 and TRBJ1-1; unclear D gene. The CDR3 sequence is 13 residues long. This chain's CDR3 is CAISLQVGTEAFF. DNA for the CDR3: TGTGCCATCAGTTTGCAAGTGGGTACTGAAGCTTTCTTT.

This clonotype was seen only once. This may be a read error, as it is one base from a much larger clone. Written as DNA, the CDR3 is TGTGCCAACAGTAATCTCCAGGGTATAAATCAGCCCCAGCATTTT. This gives the protein CANSNLQGINQPQHF. This rearrangement joins TRBV6-2 or TRBV6-3 to TRBJ1-5; possible D gene TRBD1, 5 bases. Germline assignment: CDR1 MNHEY and CDR2 SVGEGT. The CDR3 extends over 15 amino acids.